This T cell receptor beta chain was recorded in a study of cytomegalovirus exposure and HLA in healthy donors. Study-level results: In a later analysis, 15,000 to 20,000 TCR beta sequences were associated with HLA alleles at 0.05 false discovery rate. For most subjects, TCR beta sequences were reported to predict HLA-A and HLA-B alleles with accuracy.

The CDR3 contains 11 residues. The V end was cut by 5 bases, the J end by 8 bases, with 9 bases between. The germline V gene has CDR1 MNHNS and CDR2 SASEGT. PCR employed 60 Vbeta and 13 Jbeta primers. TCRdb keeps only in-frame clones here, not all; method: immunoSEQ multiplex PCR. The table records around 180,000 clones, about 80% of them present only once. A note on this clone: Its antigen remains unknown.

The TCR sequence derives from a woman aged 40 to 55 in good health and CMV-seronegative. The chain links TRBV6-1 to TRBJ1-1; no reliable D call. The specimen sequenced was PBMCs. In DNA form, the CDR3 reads TGTGCCAGCAGTCCTGGACTGGAAGCTTTCTTT. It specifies CASSPGLEAFF.